Listed below are T cell receptor beta chains from one sample, sequenced in a study of glioma-infiltrating T cells. TCRdb ran MiXCR on the multiplex PCR reads and lists one entry per CDR3 protein. The sample has roughly 100,000 distinct CDR3 sequences, roughly 30% seen once. Sample: glioma tissue, nonneoplastic brain tissue, or PBMCs (not recorded which). The receptors stem from a human donor with low-grade glioma or glioblastoma, undergoing nonglioma brain surgery, or in good health (not recorded which). Each CDR3 is given with its conserved first and last residue. The order of the fields is clone size, J gene, V gene, D gene, CDR3 protein, CDR3 DNA. D genes are given only for firm matches. Where a row states a size, it is once, few, many or the class of an expanded clone; other rows omit it.

few,TRBJ1-2,TRBV5-1,TRBD1,CASSSTGGVGYGYTF,TGCGCCAGCAGCTCCACAGGGGGCGTTGGATATGGCTACACCTTC
many,TRBJ2-5,TRBV27,-,CASSLYMGAQETQYF,TGTGCCAGCAGTTTGTATATGGGGGCTCAAGAGACCCAGTACTTC
-,TRBJ2-5,TRBV7-2,TRBD1,CASSLRGPLGETQYF,TGTGCCAGCAGCTTAAGGGGGCCCCTTGGAGAGACCCAGTACTTC
many,TRBJ2-7,TRBV28,-,CASSLSLETSEQYF,TGTGCCAGCAGTTTATCCCTTGAAACCTCCGAGCAGTACTTC
-,TRBJ2-1,TRBV20-1,-,CSARGTGGSYNEEFF,TGCAGTGCTAGAGGGACGGGGGGCTCCTACAATGAGGAGTTCTTC
-,TRBJ2-1,TRBV29-1,-,CSAELLGGSYNEQFF,TGCAGCGCTGAGCTCCTCGGGGGCTCCTACAATGAGCAGTTCTTC
many,TRBJ1-1,TRBV19,-,CASSMPGFEAFF,TGTGCCAGTAGTATGCCAGGGTTTGAAGCTTTCTTT
many,TRBJ2-7,TRBV27,TRBD1,CASSFWGTGSDEQYF,TGTGCCAGCAGTTTTTGGGGGACAGGGAGCGACGAGCAGTACTTC
many,TRBJ1-3,TRBV19,-,CASSTSPHSGNTIYF,TGTGCCAGTAGTACCTCTCCTCACTCTGGAAACACCATATATTTT
many,TRBJ1-1,TRBV4-2,-,CASSQEDRQNTEAFF,TGTGCCAGCAGCCAAGAGGACAGACAAAACACTGAAGCTTTCTTT
-,TRBJ2-5,TRBV7-2,TRBD1,CASSLYPTGMQTQYF,TGTGCCAGCAGCTTATACCCGACAGGGATGCAGACCCAGTACTTC
many,TRBJ1-5,TRBV20-1,-,CSARTELSNQPQHF,TGCAGTGCTAGGACAGAACTGAGCAATCAGCCCCAGCATTTT
many,TRBJ2-1,TRBV20-1,-,CSPRAASYNEQFF,TGCAGTCCTCGGGCGGCATCCTACAATGAGCAGTTCTTC
many,TRBJ1-5,TRBV7-7,-,CASSLAFNQPQHF,TGTGCTAGCAGCTTAGCCTTTAATCAGCCCCAGCATTTT
few,TRBJ2-3,TRBV5-5,TRBD2,CASSLVLAGATIDTQYF,TGTGCCAGCAGCTTGGTGTTAGCGGGGGCGACGATTGATACGCAGTATTTT
-,TRBJ2-3,TRBV3-1,-,CASSQEGTDTQYF,TGTGCCAGCAGCCAAGAAGGCACAGATACGCAGTATTTT
many,TRBJ1-1,TRBV18,-,CASSPRTENTEAFF,TGTGCCAGCAGTCCAAGGACAGAGAACACTGAAGCTTTCTTT
many,TRBJ2-1,TRBV20-1,TRBD2,CSESRGGSDEQFF,TGCAGTGAGTCGCGGGGGGGCTCGGATGAGCAGTTCTTC
many,TRBJ1-2,TRBV27,TRBD1,CASRRQGENYGYTF,TGTGCCAGCAGACGACAGGGAGAGAACTATGGCTACACCTTC
-,TRBJ1-1,TRBV18,-,CASSPPDAMNTEAFF,TGTGCCAGCTCACCCCCCGATGCCATGAACACTGAAGCTTTCTTT
-,TRBJ2-7,TRBV7-9,TRBD1,CASSVPDRGVYEQYF,TGTGCCAGCAGCGTTCCGGACAGGGGGGTCTACGAGCAGTACTTC
-,TRBJ2-5,TRBV19,-,CASADGSRETQYF,TGTGCCAGTGCTGACGGGTCCAGGGAGACCCAGTACTTC
few,TRBJ2-3,TRBV11-2,-,CASSPRGGDRHTQYF,TGTGCCAGCAGCCCCCGAGGAGGCGACCGCCATACGCAGTATTTT
few,TRBJ2-5,TRBV24-1,-,CATSDNRLETQYF,TGTGCCACCAGTGATAACCGTTTGGAGACCCAGTACTTC
-,TRBJ2-7,TRBV7-9,TRBD1,CASSPGTAISYEQYF,TGTGCCAGCAGCCCCGGGACAGCGATCTCCTACGAGCAGTACTTC
-,TRBJ2-2,TRBV4-1,TRBD2,CASSQDPLLSGVYAGELFF,TGCGCCAGCAGCCAAGATCCCCTCCTTAGCGGGGTATACGCCGGGGAGCTGTTTTTT
-,TRBJ1-3,TRBV29-1,-,CSVRLLSLETTIYF,TGCAGCGTTCGGCTCTTATCTCTGGAAACCACCATATATTTT
many,TRBJ1-1,TRBV28,-,CASSLREGSGRAFF,TGTGCCAGCAGTTTAAGAGAGGGATCGGGTCGGGCTTTCTTT
few,TRBJ1-4,TRBV28,-,CASSLPPTNEKLFF,TGTGCCAGCAGTTTACCCCCAACTAATGAAAAACTGTTTTTT
many,TRBJ1-2,TRBV20-1,-,CSASDGANYGYTF,TGCAGTGCTAGTGACGGAGCTAACTATGGCTACACCTTC
many,TRBJ1-6,TRBV6-1,-,CASSARQQASPLHF,TGTGCCAGCAGTGCTAGACAGCAAGCCTCACCCCTCCACTTT
many,TRBJ1-1,TRBV6-1,-,CASRGSWNTEAFF,TGTGCCAGCAGAGGAAGTTGGAACACTGAAGCTTTCTTT
many,TRBJ2-3,TRBV11-2,TRBD1,CASSFSGGGSTDTQYF,TGTGCCAGCAGCTTTTCAGGGGGCGGAAGCACAGATACGCAGTATTTT
few,TRBJ2-2,TRBV10-3,TRBD2,CAISEPGLAGGANTGELFF,TGTGCCATCAGTGAGCCGGGACTAGCGGGTGGCGCGAACACCGGGGAGCTGTTTTTT
few,TRBJ1-2,TRBV29-1,-,CSVEGGVGYGYTF,TGCAGCGTTGAAGGCGGTGTCGGCTATGGCTACACCTTC
many,TRBJ2-2,TRBV4-3,-,CASSQDRGTTGELFF,TGCGCCAGCAGCCAAGATAGAGGTACTACCGGGGAGCTGTTTTTT
many,TRBJ1-2,TRBV20-1,-,CSVPRRGAPGYTF,TGCAGTGTCCCGCGCCGGGGGGCGCCCGGCTACACCTTC
-,TRBJ1-4,TRBV10-3,-,CAISESQAANEKLFF,TGTGCCATCAGTGAGTCGCAGGCGGCTAATGAAAAACTGTTTTTT
-,TRBJ1-1,TRBV7-9,-,CASSLIELNTEAFF,TGTGCCAGCAGCTTAATTGAACTAAACACTGAAGCTTTCTTT
-,TRBJ1-2,TRBV7-2,TRBD1,CASSLQGTVANYGYTF,TGTGCCAGCAGCCTTCAGGGGACAGTTGCTAACTATGGCTACACCTTC
many,TRBJ1-5,TRBV7-3,TRBD1,CASSAGQVRDQPQHF,TGTGCCAGCAGCGCTGGACAGGTGAGGGATCAGCCCCAGCATTTT